One and the same sample provided the 17 T cell receptor beta chains below, sequenced in a study of beta chain features in type 1 diabetes. Findings and limits, study-wide: Type 1 diabetes patients had TCRB CDR3s that were shorter (moderately but significantly so) in all four CD4+ subsets.

No antigen is known for these receptors. Reverse transcription of all isolated RNA meant that expressed TCRB transcripts were sequenced. Sequencing was performed with immunoSEQ multiplex PCR; in TCRdb, only in-frame clones are kept and a portion is missing. The data show about 47,000 clones, approximately 43% seen once. The sequencing input was stem cell memory CD4+ T cells from blood. All receptors derive from a man aged 30-40 years with type 1 diabetes.

The genes are TRBV6-6 and TRBJ2-5; no clear D. The CDR3 sequence is 12 residues long. Trimming pared 7 bases from V and 2 bases from J, leaving 8 bases between. CDR1 is MNHNY, CDR2 SVGAGI, per germline (reference sequence). CDR3 coding DNA: TGTGCCAGCAAAGCGCCTCAAGAGACCCAGTACTTC. Encoded protein: CASKAPQETQYF.

This clone has just a few counts. The rearrangement joins TRBV19 to TRBJ1-2; 9 positions match TRBD1. Trimming at V came to 5 bases and at J to 8 bases, leaving 9 bases not matched to a gene. The germline gives CDR1 LNHDA, CDR2 SQIVND (reference sequence). The length of the CDR3 is 14 residues. Here the CDR3 reads CASSVLGQGGGYTF. The CDR3 region has the DNA TGTGCCAGTAGTGTCTTGGGACAGGGTGGCGGCTACACCTTC.

The V gene is TRBV4-3, the J gene TRBJ1-2; 9 bases align to TRBD1. CDR3 length: 15 residues. The V gene's germline CDR1 is LGHNA and CDR2 YSLEER. V was clipped by 1 base and J by 8 bases; unmatched bases: 8. CDR3 sequence reads: CASSQAQGQGYGYTF. CDR3 bases: TGCGCCAGCAGCCAAGCCCAGGGACAGGGCTACGGCTACACCTTC.

This clone turned up a few times. The V and J genes are TRBV29-1 and TRBJ2-1; D is ambiguous. The CDR3 is made up of 11 amino acids. CDR1 SQVTM and CDR2 ANQGSEA come from the germline V gene. V gave up 6 bases and J gave up 10 bases, with 13 bases separating them. The CDR3 nucleotides are TGCAGCGTGCTACTATCTTTCGAGCAGTTCTTC. This encodes CSVLLSFEQFF.

The V gene is TRBV28, the J gene TRBJ2-7; TRBD1 matches 10 bases. V lost 5 bases to trimming and J lost 0 bases; unmatched junction nucleotides: 1. The germline V gene has CDR1 MDHEN and CDR2 SYDVKM. The length of the CDR3 is 14 residues. The CDR3 reads CASSRTGGSYEQYF. CDR3 coding DNA: TGTGCCAGCAGTCGGACAGGGGGCTCCTACGAGCAGTACTTC.

The table lists this clone with a few counts. The chain has TRBV29-1 and TRBJ2-7; 7 bases line up with TRBD1. The trim removed 7 bases at V and 4 bases at J, leaving 4 bases unmatched. In germline, CDR1 is SQVTM, CDR2 ANQGSEA. The CDR3 is 11 amino acids. CDR3 nucleotides: TGCAGCGCCGGGACAGAATACGAGCAGTACTTC. Amino acids: CSAGTEYEQYF.

This clone has more than one count but fewer than ten. This chain uses TRBV6-6 with TRBJ2-7; no definite D call. Germline V CDR1 and CDR2: MNHNY, SVGAGI (reference sequence). This CDR3 is 14 amino acids long. The V and J ends lost 5 bases and 0 bases respectively, with 11 bases between them. The CDR3 DNA follows: TGTGCCAGCAGTCCGTACCCGAGCTCCTACGAGCAGTACTTC. It codes for CASSPYPSSYEQYF.

This clone was found a few times. The chain carries TRBV21-1 and TRBJ2-7; the D segment call TRBD1 is taken from the table without a DNA check. TRBV21-1 is listed as a pseudogene. The CDR3 has 18 residues. CDR3 sequence: CASSKAFLTGVGCREQYF. In DNA form, the CDR3 reads TGTGCCAGCAGCAAAGCCTTTCTCACAGGGGTCGGGTGCCGGGAGCAGTACTTC.

The chain has TRBV6-6 and TRBJ2-1; D is uncertain. Trimming stripped 6 bases from V and 6 bases from J, with 15 bases between. The CDR3 sequence is 14 residues long. Germline loops: CDR1 MNHNY, CDR2 SVGAGI (reference sequence). As DNA, the CDR3 is TGTGCCAGCAGACCAAATCCGAACTCCAATGAGCAGTTCTTC. Its protein is CASRPNPNSNEQFF.

The CDR3 DNA reads TGTGCCAGCCTAGGGAGGGGCACAGATACGCAGTATTTT. Encoded protein: CASLGRGTDTQYF. The V call is TRBV6-1, the J call TRBJ2-3; 7 positions match TRBD2. CDR1 is MNHNS, CDR2 SASEGT, per germline. This CDR3 spans 13 amino acids. J lost 1 base, V lost 8 bases, and 3 bases had no gene match.

In its sample, this clone was seen a few times. The chain carries TRBV28 and TRBJ1-1, with D possibly being TRBD1 (5 bases). The V and J ends lost 8 bases and 4 bases respectively, with 20 bases between them. Per the germline V gene, CDR1 is MDHEN and CDR2 is SYDVKM. This CDR3 spans 15 amino acids. CDR3 DNA sequence: TGTGCCAGCCACTTCGATAATACAGGAGCCACTGAAGCTTTCTTT. It translates to CASHFDNTGATEAFF.

This chain uses TRBV5-4 with TRBJ2-7; 8 bases map to TRBD2. The germline V gene encodes CDR1 SGHNT and CDR2 YYREEE (reference sequence). V shed 4 bases and J 2 bases; nucleotides not matched to a gene: 8. The CDR3 runs to 15 residues. For the CDR3, the DNA is TGTGCCAGCAGCACCCGGACTAGCCCTACCTACGAGCAGTACTTC. Translating gives CASSTRTSPTYEQYF.

The chain uses TRBV6-1 and TRBJ2-7; maybe TRBD2 (5 bases). The CDR3 has 14 amino acids. CDR1 is MNHNS and CDR2 is SASEGT in the germline V gene. V shed 10 bases and J shed 1 base, with 17 bases lying between them. CDR3 sequence reads: CATEAQLNSYEQYF. The CDR3 DNA reads as TGTGCCACGGAGGCCCAACTGAATTCCTACGAGCAGTACTTC.

In this sample, this clone turned up a few times. This rearrangement joins TRBV5-1 to TRBJ2-1; D is unresolved. Germline V gene data show CDR1 as SGHRS and CDR2 as YFSETQ. CDR3 length equals 12 residues. V was clipped by 2 bases and J by 6 bases, with 6 bases between them. This chain's CDR3 is CASSLLLNEQFF. Here the CDR3 DNA reads TGCGCCAGCAGCTTACTTCTCAATGAGCAGTTCTTC. The full variable domain, with the rest looked up from reference TRBV5-1 and TRBJ2-1, is KAGVTQTPRYLIKTRGQQVTLSCSPISGHRSVSWYQQTPGQGLQFLFEYFSETQRNKGNFPGRFSGRQFSNSRSEMNVSTLELGDSALYLCASSLLLNEQFFGPGTRLTVL.

The chain couples TRBV19 to TRBJ1-1; unclear D gene. V was shortened by 5 bases and J by 1 base, with 11 bases between the two germline ends. Germline loops: CDR1 LNHDA, CDR2 SQIVND (reference sequence). The CDR3 runs to 14 residues. The CDR3 region is CASSSNLGNTEAFF. CDR3 nucleotide sequence: TGTGCCAGTAGTTCGAACCTCGGGAACACTGAAGCTTTCTTT. Using reference TRBV19 and TRBJ1-1 for the parts outside the CDR3, the full variable domain is DGGITQSPKYLFRKEGQNVTLSCEQNLNHDAMYWYRQDPGQGLRLIYYSQIVNDFQKGDIAEGYSVSREKKESFPLTVTSAQKNPTAFYLCASSSNLGNTEAFFGQGTRLTVV.

This clone was seen a handful of times. The gene calls are TRBV20-1 and TRBJ2-5; TRBD1 might be the D (5 bases). This CDR3 has 11 residues. The V gene lost 6 bases and the J gene lost 4 bases, with 9 bases spanning the gap. From germline, CDR1 is DFQATT and CDR2 SNEGSKA (reference sequence). The chain's CDR3 is CSAPQGETQYF. DNA of the CDR3: TGCAGTGCACCCCAGGGAGAGACCCAGTACTTC.

This chain uses TRBV18 with TRBJ2-3; 7 bases are shared with TRBD1. V was clipped by 3 bases and J by 4 bases; unmatched bases: 10. Germline V gene lookup returns CDR1 KGHSH and CDR2 LQKENI. The CDR3 spans 16 residues. The CDR3 here is CASSPPRQGGADTQYF. The CDR3 nucleotides read TGTGCCAGCTCACCCCCGAGACAGGGTGGAGCAGATACGCAGTATTTT.